This T cell receptor beta chain was documented in a study of blood T cell repertoires in COVID-19 (dated by TCRdb to the early 2020s). Concerning the study at large: Collaborator samples came from the United States, Italy and Spain and covered acute and convalescent phases of COVID-19. The prospective study material was composed of cDNA or gDNA derived from T cells, B-cell-depleted T cells, or PBMCs. Subjects who had been exposed to COVID-19, were actively infected with it, or had recovered from it provided the deeply sampled blood TCRbeta repertoires that made up the dataset. The repertoires were made available in a free public database intended to serve as a resource for research on the immune response to SARS-CoV-2. Samples were obtained from the ongoing ImmuneRACE study (first 160 participants) and from some 1,200 subjects provided by 6 global collaborators. Sample metadata almost always included a de-identified subject ID, COVID-19 status, age in years and sex. Where available, HLA class I and class II types were obtained from metadata supplied by the sample provider rather than from assay-based typing. The paper as a whole reports these results and caveats: Clinical and demographic metadata were provided uncurated, with the amount varying by source and participant.

TCRbeta CDR3 regions were amplified from genomic DNA using the immunoSEQ Assay, a bias-controlled multiplex PCR. In the authors' own workflow: The number of nucleated cells in each sample was estimated by amplification of reference gene primers within the assay. Sequence reads were collapsed and filtered to measure the absolute abundance of every unique TCRbeta CDR3 rearrangement. For each sample, productive Simpson clonality was calculated as the square root of Simpson's diversity index across productive rearrangements. In TCRdb, the immuneACCESS table is reduced to in-frame sequences with V and J assigned. These tables do not hold every clone; where another copy was compared, an unresolved V gene accounts for under half, and the others remain unexplained. V and J calls plus clone size are reproduced from that table; the DNA served to infer D and trimming. Within this sample are 500,000 to 600,000 clones, with 70% to 90% of them counted one time only. Under 8.5% of the sample belongs to the ten largest clones.

Its CDR3 holds 14 amino acids, cysteine through phenylalanine. The DNA shown is the 42-base CDR3, in frame from base 1. Via the germline V gene, CDR1 is SGDLS and CDR2 YYNGEE. The V end gives up 0 bases and the J end 3 bases, leaving 0 bases in the junction not matched to a gene. Details on this clone: Its antigen has not been determined. Within one base of it there is no much larger clone, and no base qualities were kept.

One collaborating source in Seattle enrolled patients while the patients were actively infected and followed the patients over time throughout the course of disease. Whole blood was collected in K2EDTA tubes by collaborating institutions according to the institutions' own protocols. For TCRbeta analysis, collaborator samples were shipped as frozen whole blood, as isolated PBMCs, or as DNA extracted from either sample type. The source is a woman in her fifties or sixties with COVID-19, enrolled during active disease. The sample comprised peripheral blood. The chain is encoded by TRBV9 joined to TRBJ1-1; 9 bases in the middle match TRBD1. The CDR3 reads as follows: CASSVDRGHTEAFF. The DNA is TGTGCCAGCAGCGTAGACAGGGGGCACACTGAAGCTTTCTTT.